Listed below are T cell receptor beta chains from one sample, sequenced in a study of beta chain features in type 1 diabetes. The protocol was immunoSEQ multiplex PCR, while the TCRdb copy is restricted to in-frame clones and leaves out a portion. The top ten clones hold approximately 0.086% of a sample with 200,000 to 250,000 clones, roughly 17% of them seen once. The specimen sequenced was naive CD4+ T cells from blood. These receptor sequences come from a man aged 25-45 years with type 1 diabetes. Each CDR3 is given with its conserved first and last residue. Fields, in order: J gene, D gene, V gene, clone size, CDR3 protein, CDR3 DNA. A D gene is named only where the DNA matches it firmly. The size of a clone is reported for some rows only, either as once, few or many, or as a class for expanded clones.

TRBJ2-2	TRBD2	TRBV7-9	-	CASSSLLPSGATGELFF	TGTGCCAGCAGCTCTCTTCTCCCTAGCGGAGCGACCGGGGAGCTGTTTTTT
TRBJ2-1	-	TRBV7-2	few	CASSLDWRTSYNEQFF	TGTGCCAGCAGCTTGGATTGGCGGACTTCCTACAATGAGCAGTTCTTC
TRBJ2-4	-	TRBV9	-	CASSPRMDIQYF	TGTGCCAGCAGCCCTCGGATGGACATTCAGTACTTC
TRBJ2-7	-	TRBV30	few	CAWSSRAPTSYEQYF	TGTGCCTGGAGTTCCAGGGCTCCCACTTCCTACGAGCAGTACTTC
TRBJ2-1	-	TRBV29-1	few	CSAQQSNEQFF	TGCAGCGCTCAGCAGTCCAATGAGCAGTTCTTC
TRBJ1-1	TRBD1	TRBV18	-	CASSPDRENTEAFF	TGTGCCAGCTCACCAGACAGGGAGAACACTGAAGCTTTCTTT
TRBJ2-1	TRBD2	TRBV28	-	CASSLGTSGRSQFF	TGTGCCAGCAGTTTAGGGACTAGCGGGAGAAGTCAGTTCTTC
TRBJ1-1	-	TRBV5-1	few	CASSDAYTANTEAFF	TGCGCCAGCAGCGACGCGTACACGGCGAACACTGAAGCTTTCTTT
TRBJ2-4	-	TRBV7-9	few	CASSLVETGKDIQYF	TGTGCCAGCAGCTTAGTAGAAACAGGGAAGGACATTCAGTACTTC
TRBJ2-4	-	TRBV5-1	-	CASSLERGNIQYF	TGCGCCAGCAGCTTGGAAAGGGGAAACATTCAGTACTTC
TRBJ1-1	-	TRBV27	few	CASSPSAGAMNTEAFF	TGTGCCAGCAGTCCCTCGGCAGGAGCCATGAACACTGAAGCTTTCTTT
TRBJ2-5	TRBD2	TRBV9	few	CASSLTSGRQETQYF	TGTGCCAGCAGCCTGACTAGCGGGAGACAAGAGACCCAGTACTTC
TRBJ2-1	-	TRBV29-1	-	CSVEARVQGNEQFF	TGCAGCGTTGAGGCTCGGGTACAGGGCAATGAGCAGTTCTTC
TRBJ1-5	-	TRBV30	-	CAWSKGQPQHF	TGTGCCTGGAGTAAGGGGCAGCCCCAGCATTTT
TRBJ2-1	TRBD2	TRBV7-2	few	CASSSGLAHYNEQFF	TGTGCCAGCAGCTCCGGACTAGCCCATTACAATGAGCAGTTCTTC
TRBJ2-3	-	TRBV7-2	once	CASSFSVSTDTQYF	TGTGCCAGCAGCTTTAGTGTATCCACAGATACGCAGTATTTT
TRBJ2-7	-	TRBV7-2	-	CASSWYGREQYF	TGTGCCAGCAGCTGGTACGGTAGGGAGCAGTACTTC
TRBJ2-7	TRBD1	TRBV7-2	few	CASRPGQGQDEQYF	TGTGCCAGCAGACCGGGACAGGGGCAGGACGAGCAGTACTTC
TRBJ2-5	-	TRBV7-2	-	CASSYIETQYF	TGTGCCAGCAGCTATATAGAGACCCAGTACTTC
TRBJ2-7	TRBD2	TRBV7-2	few	CASSLGLGLAGNEQYF	TGTGCCAGCAGCTTAGGGTTGGGACTAGCGGGAAACGAGCAGTACTTC
TRBJ2-3	-	TRBV28	-	CASSLRRDTQYF	TGTGCCAGCAGTTTGCGTCGAGATACGCAGTATTTT
TRBJ2-5	-	TRBV5-1	few	CASSLAGYPQETQYF	TGCGCCAGCAGCTTGGCCGGATACCCCCAAGAGACCCAGTACTTC
TRBJ2-1	TRBD2	TRBV9	-	CASSVAVGTSGMNEQFF	TGTGCCAGCAGCGTAGCTGTGGGGACTAGCGGGATGAATGAGCAGTTCTTC
TRBJ1-4	-	TRBV30	few	CAWSVQGLNEKLFF	TGTGCCTGGAGTGTGCAGGGATTGAATGAAAAACTGTTTTTT
TRBJ2-4	TRBD1	TRBV10-3	-	CAISELNRGLHF	TGTGCCATCAGTGAGTTGAATAGGGGGCTCCACTTC
TRBJ1-2	-	TRBV2	-	CASTAANYGYTF	TGTGCCAGCACGGCGGCTAACTATGGCTACACCTTC
TRBJ2-7	-	TRBV27	-	CASRSPRTPPYEQYF	TGTGCCAGCAGATCCCCCCGGACGCCACCCTACGAGCAGTACTTC
TRBJ1-2	-	TRBV4-3	few	CASSPEGDYGYTF	TGCGCCAGCAGCCCGGAGGGGGACTATGGCTACACCTTC